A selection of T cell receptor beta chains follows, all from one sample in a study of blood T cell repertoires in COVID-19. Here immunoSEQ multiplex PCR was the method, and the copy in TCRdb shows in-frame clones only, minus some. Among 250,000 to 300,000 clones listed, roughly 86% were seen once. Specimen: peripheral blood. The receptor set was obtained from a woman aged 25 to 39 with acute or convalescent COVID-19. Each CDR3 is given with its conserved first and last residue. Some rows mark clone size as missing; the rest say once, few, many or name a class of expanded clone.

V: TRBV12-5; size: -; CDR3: CASGPRTSGSADTQYF
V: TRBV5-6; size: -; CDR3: CASSLDRGDYGYTF
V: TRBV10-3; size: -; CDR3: CAISEDSPISGANVLTF
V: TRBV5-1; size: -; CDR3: CASNSGRSNTEAFF
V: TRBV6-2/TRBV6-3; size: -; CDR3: CASSYSPGPYEQYF
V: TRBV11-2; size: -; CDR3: CASSPRVGGNTIYF
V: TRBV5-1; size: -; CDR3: CASSLGSGGSTDTQYF
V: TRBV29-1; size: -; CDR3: CSVEGGGYEQYF
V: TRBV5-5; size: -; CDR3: CASSFAGIDQPQHF
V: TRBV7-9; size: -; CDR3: CASSLGTDPYEQYF
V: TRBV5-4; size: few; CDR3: CASSPGLSYETQYF
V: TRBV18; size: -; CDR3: CASSLGSWETQYF
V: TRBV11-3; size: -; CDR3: CASIYVAAGGEQFF
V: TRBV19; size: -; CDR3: CASSSPWAGDGEQFF
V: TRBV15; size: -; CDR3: CATRGLAGGIETQYF
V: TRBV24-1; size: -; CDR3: CATSDGTGGLDQPQHF
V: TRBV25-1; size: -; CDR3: CASRTTGGIGTGELFF
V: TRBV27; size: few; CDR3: CASSSPSGNYNEQFF
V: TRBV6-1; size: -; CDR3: CASSERDRSNYGYTF
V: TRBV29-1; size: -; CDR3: CSVWGQEDYGYTF
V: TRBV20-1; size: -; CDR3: CSYRVGTEAFF
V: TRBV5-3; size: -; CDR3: CARSLGLAGPTDTQYF
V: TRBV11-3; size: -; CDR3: CASSLGQENSPLHF
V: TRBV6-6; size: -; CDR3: CASFGTNSYEQYF
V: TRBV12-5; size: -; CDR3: CASGLVQGTGNTIYF
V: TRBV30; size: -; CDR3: CAWKGQGNNEQFF
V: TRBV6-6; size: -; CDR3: CASSYSRLNTGELFF
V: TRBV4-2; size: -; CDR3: CASSQDLGPPDNEQFF
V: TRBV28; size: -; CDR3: CASSSPDYLGNEQFF
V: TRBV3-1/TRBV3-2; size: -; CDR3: CASSQSLHTDTQYF
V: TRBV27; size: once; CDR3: CASRYDGSSYNEQFF
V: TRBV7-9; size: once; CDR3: CASSLFGGVSNQPQHF
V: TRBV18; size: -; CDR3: CASSEGAGAVYQPQHF
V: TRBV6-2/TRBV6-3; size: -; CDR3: CASSYSLAGVGYEQFF
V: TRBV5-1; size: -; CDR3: CASSLGQGAPGYTF
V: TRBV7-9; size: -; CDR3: CASSDPGSGQPQHF
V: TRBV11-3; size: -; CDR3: CASSLGWGQALNEQFF
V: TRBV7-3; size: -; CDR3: CASSSHGNQETQYF
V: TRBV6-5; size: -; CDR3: CASSYSGVGEQYF
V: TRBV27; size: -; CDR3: CASSLGSSYNSPLHF
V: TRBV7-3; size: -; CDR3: CASSEGAGGANVLTF
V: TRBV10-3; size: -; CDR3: CAISGSGTSGALRGTDTQYF